This T cell receptor (beta chain) was found in a study of blood T cell repertoires in COVID-19. The data were produced by immunoSEQ multiplex PCR, yet TCRdb's version contains in-frame clones alone and is incomplete. The table lists tens of thousands of clones, around 89% of them singletons. Germline CDR1 and CDR2: MDHEN and SYDVKM. The V end was cut by 10 bases, the J end by 6 bases, with 10 bases between. The CDR3 has 10 amino acids. This chain joins TRBV28 and TRBJ2-7, with a weak D call TRBD2 (6 bases). This TCR came from an older man with active or convalescent COVID-19. The sequenced sample was peripheral blood. The DNA of the CDR3 is TGTGCCATAAAGCGGGTCGAGCAGTACTTC. It encodes CAIKRVEQYF. The full variable domain, with the rest looked up from reference TRBV28 and TRBJ2-7, is DVKVTQSSRYLVKRTGEKVFLECVQDMDHENMFWYRQDPGLGLRLIYFSYDVKMKEKGDIPEGYSVSREKKERFSLILESASTNQTSMYLCAIKRVEQYFGPGTRLTVT.